The sequence of this TCR beta chain was determined in a study of CD8 T cells in Susac syndrome. Random hexamers served to reverse transcribe roughly 0.45 to 1 ug RNA. By means of immunoSEQ multiplex PCR, TCR beta CDR3 spanning 54 Vbeta and 13 Jbeta underwent amplification. One entry per CDR3 protein results from TCRdb running MiXCR on the immunoSEQ multiplex PCR reads. Of approximately 160,000 distinct CDR3 sequences in the sample, roughly 95% were seen once. Notes on the study in general: None of the CD4+ T cell repertoires in Susac syndrome showed clonal expansion.

For this clonotype: Its cognate antigen is unknown.

In blood CD8+ and CD4+ T cells, TCR beta underwent sequencing. Patients with Susac syndrome fulfilled recently defined diagnostic criteria for definite or probable disease. Trimming shortened V by 2 bases and J by 3 bases, and 14 bases separated the two germline ends. Per germline, CDR1 KGHSH and CDR2 LQKENI. This CDR3 region has 15 residues. Input material: CD4+ T cells from PBMCs. J is TRBJ2-7 and V is TRBV18; D is ambiguous. This sequence originates from a human donor with Susac syndrome. The CDR3 region is CASSPIFGGDYEQYF. CDR3 sequence (DNA): TGTGCCAGCTCACCAATTTTCGGCGGAGACTACGAGCAGTACTTC.